This TCR beta chain was observed in a study of blood T cell repertoires in COVID-19. Looking at the study overall: Spain, Italy and the United States supplied samples that represented acute and convalescent COVID-19. T cells, B-cell-depleted T cells, or PBMCs supplied cDNA or gDNA.

Original methodology: Nucleated cell counts were estimated from reference gene primer amplification. The data were produced by immunoSEQ multiplex PCR, yet TCRdb's version contains in-frame clones alone and is incomplete. V and J calls plus clone size are reproduced from that table; the DNA served to infer D and trimming. The sample lists about 58,000 clones, approximately 77% occurring once. Specimen: peripheral blood. This TCR was recovered from a human donor in a cohort sampled during active COVID-19.

CDR3 amino acids: CASSDRRGMNTEAFF. DNA of the CDR3: TGTGCCAGCAGTGACCGGAGAGGCATGAACACTGAAGCTTTCTTT. The chain recombines TRBV6-1 with TRBJ1-1; unclear D gene. The CDR3 sequence is 15 residues long. Trimming took 3 bases from V and 0 from J, leaving 11 bases between them. The germline gives CDR1 MNHNS, CDR2 SASEGT.